The clone carrying this T cell receptor beta chain has at least ten counts. The data belong to a study of patients and donors after allogeneic stem cell transplantation. Each CDR3 protein is one row after TCRdb ran MiXCR on the RT-PCR reads. Of about 960,000 distinct CDR3 sequences in the sample, roughly 17% are singletons; the top ten hold 5% to 6.5%. The CDR3 is made up of 13 amino acids. Germline V gene sequence: CDR1 DFQATT, CDR2 SNEGSKA (reference sequence). The chain employs TRBV20-1 and TRBJ2-1, with TRBD2 as a possible D gene (6 bases). The receptor's source is a human donor who was either an allogeneic HSCT recipient or a stem cell or donor lymphocyte infusion donor (not recorded which). It is not recorded whose cells these are; they may come from a transplant donor. Input material: blood, either unsorted or a sorted T cell fraction (not recorded which). CDR3 sequence: CSGRPAGYNEQFF. Here the CDR3 DNA reads TGCAGCGGGCGGCCAGCGGGTTACAATGAGCAGTTCTTC.